One sample yielded the 7 T cell receptor beta chains listed below, sequenced in a study of blood T cell repertoires in COVID-19. Here immunoSEQ multiplex PCR was the method, and the copy in TCRdb shows in-frame clones only, minus some. In the table there are hundreds of thousands of clones, about nine tenths of which are singletons. The sample was PBMCs or T cells enriched from blood (not recorded which). Receptors were obtained from a man aged 40-55 years who had recovered from COVID-19.

The gene calls are TRBV5-1 and TRBJ2-3, with D perhaps matching TRBD2 (5 bases). Germline V gene lookup returns CDR1 SGHRS and CDR2 YFSETQ. Trimming shortened V by 2 bases and J by 6 bases, and 16 bases separated the two germline ends. The length of the CDR3 is 15 residues. CDR3 sequence: CASSFLAPRSDTQYF. The CDR3 coding sequence is TGCGCCAGCAGCTTCCTAGCCCCAAGGTCGGATACGCAGTATTTT.

The rearrangement links TRBV27 to TRBJ1-6; tentatively, D is TRBD1 (5 bases). V lost 8 bases and J lost 9, with 17 bases in between. Germline V CDR1 and CDR2: MNHEY, SMNVEV (reference sequence). This CDR3 has 14 amino acids. In DNA form, the CDR3 reads TGTGCCAGCCGAACCCCAGGGCATTTTTCACCCCTCCACTTT. Amino acids: CASRTPGHFSPLHF.

In its sample, this clone was seen once. The rearrangement joins TRBV7-6 to TRBJ1-1, with 8 bases lining up with TRBD1. The CDR3 has 15 residues. The trim removed 5 bases at V and 3 bases at J, leaving 8 bases unmatched. Germline-derived CDR1 and CDR2 are SGHVS and FNYEAQ. CDR3 DNA: TGTGCCAGCAGCGCGTCAGGGGGCCTGTACACTGAAGCTTTCTTT. It codes for CASSASGGLYTEAFF. Full variable domain (remainder filled in from reference TRBV7-6 and TRBJ1-1): GAGVSQSPRYKVTKRGQDVALRCDPISGHVSLYWYRQALGQGPEFLTYFNYEAQQDKSGLPNDRFSAERPEGSISTLTIQRTEQRDSAMYRCASSASGGLYTEAFFGQGTRLTVV.

This clone was counted a single time. The CDR3 is CASSYNGKSGTEAFF. CDR3 DNA: TGTGCCAGCAGTTACAACGGGAAGTCTGGCACTGAAGCTTTCTTT. This sequence joins TRBV6-2 or TRBV6-3 and TRBJ1-1; no reliable D call. Trimming cost V 2 bases and J 4 bases, with 14 bases left between them. The CDR3 is 15 residues long. Germline values: CDR1 MNHEY, CDR2 SVGEGT.

The table lists this clone with a count of one. This chain links TRBV29-1 with TRBJ2-7; 14 bases are shared with TRBD2. Looked up from germline, CDR1 is SQVTM and CDR2 is ANQGSEA. V trimming: 6 bases; J trimming: 6 bases; junction bases outside the gene matches: 1. The CDR3 runs to 12 residues. The CDR3 DNA reads TGCAGCGTGGGGACTAGCGGGAGCGAGCAGTACTTC. Protein product: CSVGTSGSEQYF.

This chain joins TRBV18 and TRBJ1-3; TRBD1 is a possible D gene (5 bases). Germline V lookup: CDR1 KGHSH, CDR2 LQKENI. This CDR3 region has 15 residues. Trimming pared 0 bases from V and 5 bases from J, leaving 11 bases between. For the CDR3, the DNA is TGTGCCAGCTCACCACCCGAGACAGTCCGAAACACCATATATTTT. It codes for CASSPPETVRNTIYF.

V is TRBV19 and J is TRBJ1-5, with D unclear. CDR3 length: 11 amino acids. Germline CDR1 reads LNHDA; CDR2 reads SQIVND (reference sequence). The CDR3 spells CVTGRRQPQHF. CDR3 nucleotides: TGTGTCACTGGGAGAAGGCAGCCCCAGCATTTT. Full variable domain (missing parts from reference TRBV19 and TRBJ1-5): DGGITQSPKYLFRKEGQNVTLSCEQNLNHDAMYWYRQDPGQGLRLIYYSQIVNDFQKGDIAEGYSVSREKKESFPLTVTSAQKNPTAFYLCVTGRRQPQHFGDGTRLSIL.